Given below is one T cell receptor (beta chain) in context. The antigen remains undetermined. A junction end diverges from the germline sequence, so it may reflect a read error. These data originate in a study of T cells in Graves' hyperthyroidism and ophthalmopathy. General observations from the study: Stable hyperthyroidism was told apart from ophthalmopathy by a model built on 13 V-J features.

The CDR3 extends over 14 amino acids. The germline CDR1 and CDR2 sequences are SNHLY and FYNNEI. The CDR3 regions of TCR beta were amplified from RNA transcripts. First-round RT-PCR with HTBI primers amplified the TCR CDR3 region. A single record per CDR3 protein comes from TCRdb applying MiXCR to the multiplex PCR reads. The sample lists more than 300,000 distinct CDR3 sequences, about a sixth occurring once. The rearrangement uses TRBV2 and TRBJ2-2, with D tentatively TRBD1 or TRBD2 (5 bases each). The sequencing input was blood. This clonotype was sampled from a woman aged 25-40 years with Graves' hyperthyroidism that later progressed to Graves' ophthalmopathy. The CDR3 nucleotides read TGTGCCAGCAGGCGCAGGGCAAACACCGGGGAGCTGTTCTTT. Its protein is CASRRRANTGELFF.